This T cell receptor beta chain was recorded in a study of T cells in Graves' hyperthyroidism and ophthalmopathy. Broader study findings: Most clonotypes that expanded in the thyroid above 0.001 also showed up in blood.

The length of the CDR3 is 16 residues. V shed 3 bases, J shed 5 bases, and the junction held 9 bases outside the gene matches. This clonotype was picked up a small number of times. Its target is not known. TCR beta CDR3 regions were amplified from RNA. First-round RT-PCR of the TCR CDR3 relied on the HTBI primer set. TCRdb reanalysed the multiplex PCR reads using MiXCR and keeps one entry per CDR3 protein. The sample carries some 250,000 distinct CDR3 sequences, roughly 15% recorded once. Sequencing used blood. This chain connects TRBV12-3 or TRBV12-4 to TRBJ2-3, with 9 bases that match TRBD2. The TCR comes from a woman between 35 and 50 years old with Graves' hyperthyroidism that later progressed to Graves' ophthalmopathy. This CDR3 reads CASSLVSGRPGDTQYF. DNA of the CDR3: TGTGCCAGCAGTTTGGTGAGCGGGAGGCCCGGAGATACGCAGTATTTT.